These T cell receptor beta chains were read from a single sample in a study of T cell responses to AZD1222 COVID-19 vaccine. Sequencing was performed with immunoSEQ multiplex PCR; in TCRdb, only in-frame clones are kept and a portion is missing. The sample shows approximately 170,000 clones, roughly nine tenths of them seen only once. This sample comprised peripheral blood, obtained on day 0 of AZD1222 vaccination. The receptors come from an adult in good health. The CDR3 runs from the conserved cysteine through the conserved F or W. Each record gives: V gene, clone size, J gene, CDR3 length, D gene, CDR3 DNA, CDR3 protein. The D gene is left open where the match is weak. The size field is filled for only some rows; it gives once, few, many or a size class.

>TRBV3-1/TRBV3-2|.|TRBJ2-3|15|.
TGTGCCAGCAGCCAAGCCAGGGGACTCACAGATACGCAGTATTTT
CASSQARGLTDTQYF
>TRBV7-2|.|TRBJ2-7|17|.
TGTGCCAGCAGCACTGAGGCTTGGAGGTCGGAGGCCTACGAGCAGTACTTC
CASSTEAWRSEAYEQYF
>TRBV10-3|.|TRBJ1-1|14|.
TGTGCCATCAGTGAGTCTGGAGGGAACACTGAAGCTTTCTTT
CAISESGGNTEAFF
>TRBV6-6|.|TRBJ2-7|17|TRBD1
TGTGCCAGCAGTCGAACTATAGCCGGGACAGGGGCCTACGAGCAGTACTTC
CASSRTIAGTGAYEQYF
>TRBV5-1|.|TRBJ1-1|15|.
TGCGCCAGCAGCTTGTTGGGGGCTCGGGACACTGAAGCTTTCTTT
CASSLLGARDTEAFF
>TRBV27|.|TRBJ2-3|13|.
TGTGCCAGCAGTTTAGGGCTGGTAGATACGCAGTATTTT
CASSLGLVDTQYF
>TRBV9|once|TRBJ2-1|12|.
TGTGCCAGCAGCGTAGGGTACAATGAGCAGTTCTTC
CASSVGYNEQFF
>TRBV3-1/TRBV3-2|once|TRBJ2-6|16|TRBD1
TGTGCCTGTGCCAGCGGACAGGCGCTTGGGGCCAACGTCCTGACTTTC
CACASGQALGANVLTF
>TRBV4-3|.|TRBJ2-3|16|TRBD1
TGCGCCAGCAGCCAAGTGACAGGGAAGTTTTCAGATACGCAGTATTTT
CASSQVTGKFSDTQYF
>TRBV29-1|.|TRBJ2-3|16|TRBD2
TGCAGCGTCGAACTAGCGATTCTAGCGGGCGAAGATACGCAGTATTTT
CSVELAILAGEDTQYF
>TRBV11-3|few|TRBJ2-1|13|.
TGTGCCAGCAGCGCTTCAGGGTCCTATGAGCAGTTCTTC
CASSASGSYEQFF
>TRBV7-2|.|TRBJ2-2|13|.
TGTGCCAGCAGCTTTCGGCAGCCCGGGGAGCTGTTTTTT
CASSFRQPGELFF
>TRBV7-8|once|TRBJ2-5|14|.
TGTGCCAGCAGCTTAGGTCTGTACGGAGAGACCCAGTACTTC
CASSLGLYGETQYF
>TRBV3-1/TRBV3-2|.|TRBJ2-1|16|.
TGTGCCAGCAGCAGGGGACTTCTACTCTCCTACAATGAGCAGTTCTTC
CASSRGLLLSYNEQFF
>TRBV2|.|TRBJ2-2|13|.
TGTGCCAGCAGGGCCACAGGTCCCGGGGAGCTGTTTTTT
CASRATGPGELFF
>TRBV6-5|.|TRBJ2-1|15|TRBD1
TGTGCCAGCAGTTACTCGCGGACAGGGGAGTATGAGCAGTTCTTC
CASSYSRTGEYEQFF
>TRBV3-1/TRBV3-2|.|TRBJ1-2|15|.
TGTGCCAGCAGCCAAGGGGTGGCGTCGAGAGACGGCTACACCTTC
CASSQGVASRDGYTF
>TRBV6-5|.|TRBJ1-6|14|.
TGTGCCAGCAGTTACGGGGGATGGGATTCACCCCTCCACTTT
CASSYGGWDSPLHF
>TRBV21-1|.|TRBJ1-2|16|.
TGTGCCAGCAGGAGGGACAGGGGCGAAAGGGTCTATGGCTACACCTTC
CASRRDRGERVYGYTF
>TRBV4-3|.|TRBJ1-4|15|TRBD1
TGCGCCAGCAGCACCAACAGGGGGGGTGGGGAAAAACTGTTTTTT
CASSTNRGGGEKLFF
>TRBV5-4|.|TRBJ1-6|14|.
TGTGCCAGCAGCTCCGACATGTATGATTCACCCCTCCACTTT
CASSSDMYDSPLHF
>TRBV28|.|TRBJ1-5|15|TRBD1
TGTGCCAGCAGTTTAGGGGGACAGGGAAATCAGCCCCAGCATTTT
CASSLGGQGNQPQHF
>TRBV6-1|.|TRBJ2-6|15|.
TGTGCCAGCAGTGAATGGGGCTCTGGGGCCAACGTCCTGACTTTC
CASSEWGSGANVLTF
>TRBV20-1|.|TRBJ1-2|12|.
TGCAGTGCTAGTGGTGCCAGCTATGGCTACACCTTC
CSASGASYGYTF
>TRBV7-2|.|TRBJ2-1|13|TRBD2
TGTGCCAGCAGCTCTAGCGGGGGGGCAGGTAGGTTCTTC
CASSSSGGAGRFF
>TRBV7-2|.|TRBJ1-3|14|.
TGTGCCAGCAGCCCCGTGAGAGTTAGAAAGGTAACCTATTTT
CASSPVRVRKVTYF
>TRBV5-6|.|TRBJ1-5|14|TRBD1
TGTGCCAGCAGCTTGGGGACAGGGGCCCAGCCCCAGCATTTT
CASSLGTGAQPQHF
>TRBV9|.|TRBJ1-3|17|.
TGTGCCAGCAGCGTAGCTAGTCAGGGAGGGACTGGAAACACCATATATTTT
CASSVASQGGTGNTIYF
>TRBV9|.|TRBJ2-6|13|.
TGTGCCAGCAGCGTAGCTGGGGCCAACGTCCTGACTTTC
CASSVAGANVLTF
>TRBV5-4|.|TRBJ1-6|15|.
TGTGCCAGCAGCTTACTTGGTTGGGATAATTCACCCCTCCACTTT
CASSLLGWDNSPLHF
>TRBV19|.|TRBJ1-2|14|.
TGTGCCAGTAGTATAGTTAAAGGGATCGATGGCTACACCTTC
CASSIVKGIDGYTF
>TRBV5-1|.|TRBJ2-7|12|.
TGCGCCAGCAGCTTGGCAGGGAACGAGCAGTACTTC
CASSLAGNEQYF
>TRBV9|.|TRBJ1-5|20|TRBD1
TGTGCCAGCAGCGTCGCCTGGCGGGGACAGGGAAAGCGGAGCAATCAGCCCCAGCATTTT
CASSVAWRGQGKRSNQPQHF
>TRBV29-1|once|TRBJ1-2|13|.
TGCAGCGTTATGACCGAGTTTGGCTATGGCTACACCTTC
CSVMTEFGYGYTF
>TRBV11-1|.|TRBJ2-1|14|TRBD1
TGTGCCAGCAGCGGGGGGACAGGGGGCTATGAGCAGTTCTTC
CASSGGTGGYEQFF
>TRBV18|.|TRBJ1-3|15|.
TGTGCCAGCTCACCAGCCGGGACAACCGGAAACACCATATATTTT
CASSPAGTTGNTIYF
>TRBV7-9|.|TRBJ2-7|14|TRBD2
TGTGCCAGCAGCCAGGGACTATTTTACTACGAGCAGTACTTC
CASSQGLFYYEQYF
>TRBV6-1|.|TRBJ2-1|16|.
TGTGCCAGCAGTGATTCCCTGCCGCAGCACTACAATGAGCAGTTCTTC
CASSDSLPQHYNEQFF
>TRBV2|.|TRBJ1-5|15|.
TGTGCCAGCAGTGATAGGGGCCGTAGCAATCAGCCCCAGCATTTT
CASSDRGRSNQPQHF
>TRBV7-2|.|TRBJ2-5|15|.
TGTGCCAGCAGCTCATGGAGGGATATTATGGGGACCCAGTACTTC
CASSSWRDIMGTQYF
>TRBV7-9|.|TRBJ2-2|14|.
TGTGCCAGCAGCTTATTGGATACAACCGGGGAGCTGTTTTTT
CASSLLDTTGELFF
>TRBV28|.|TRBJ1-1|12|.
TGTGCCAGCAGTTTGCCAAACACTGAAGCTTTCTTT
CASSLPNTEAFF
>TRBV13|once|TRBJ2-7|12|.
TGTGCCAGCAGCTTCCCAAGGTCCGAGCAGTACTTC
CASSFPRSEQYF
>TRBV19|.|TRBJ1-1|11|.
TGTGCCAGTAGTAAGAACACTGAAGCTTTCTTT
CASSKNTEAFF
>TRBV7-3|once|TRBJ1-5|14|.
TGTGCCAGCAGCTTAACAGGCCGCGATCAGCCCCAGCATTTT
CASSLTGRDQPQHF
>TRBV2|.|TRBJ2-3|11|.
TGTGCCAGCAGTGAGATAGATACGCAGTATTTT
CASSEIDTQYF